This entry describes one T cell receptor (beta chain). Its cognate antigen is unknown. Profiling relied on immunoSEQ multiplex PCR, and the TCRdb table lists in-frame clones only, not all of them. Among millions of clones listed, less than 95% were seen once. The record originates from a study of shared clonotypes between healthy human individuals. Looking at the study overall: Used for every donor were three CD4 naive, three CD4 memory, two CD8 naive and one CD8 memory plate.

Positively selected for CCR7, the CD45RO-negative cells used as naive CD8 cells excluded terminally differentiated effector memory CD45RA+ cells. The study drew its donors from healthy HIV-negative adults without recent acute infections or vaccinations. Study-wide points: A handful of donors shared approximately 5% of their naive CD4 clonotypes. Apart from blood, nothing was sampled; tissue repertoires likely differ.

This CDR3 spans 15 amino acids. Looked up from germline, CDR1 is MDHEN and CDR2 is SYDVKM. The germline V and J ends were trimmed by 5 bases and 1 base, with 14 bases remaining between them. The sequence came from a man between 18 and 35 years old in good health. The specimen sequenced was naive CD8+ T cells sorted from blood. The chain uses TRBV28 and TRBJ2-5, with D perhaps TRBD2 (5 bases). The CDR3 DNA follows: TGTGCCAGCAGTCGTTCCGGACTCACCCAAGAGACCCAGTACTTC. Translating gives CASSRSGLTQETQYF. The variable domain in full, with the rest retrieved from reference TRBV28 and TRBJ2-5, is DVKVTQSSRYLVKRTGEKVFLECVQDMDHENMFWYRQDPGLGLRLIYFSYDVKMKEKGDIPEGYSVSREKKERFSLILESASTNQTSMYLCASSRSGLTQETQYFGPGTRLLVL.